The TCR beta chain under discussion was sequenced for a study of shared clonotypes between healthy human individuals. A roughly 200 ng quantity of DNA, roughly 30,000 T cell genomes, went into the sorted-subset replicate PCRs. TCRdb's copy holds only in-frame clones and misses some; the assay was immunoSEQ multiplex PCR. This sample yields around 700,000 clones, of which 74% are seen a single time; around 1.6% belongs to the top ten. Per germline, CDR1 SGHRS and CDR2 YFSETQ. Trimming removed 6 bases from V and 8 bases from J; junction bases left unmatched: 12. This CDR3 region has 15 residues. This receptor was identified in a woman aged 25 to 39 in good health. This chain uses TRBV5-1 with TRBJ1-4, with 8 nucleotides matching TRBD1. What was sequenced was memory CD4+ T cells sorted from blood. Subset indicated: CD45RA-negative fraction. The CDR3 bases are TGCGCCAGCAAGGGCGGTGGGACAGGAGGGGAAAAACTGTTTTTT. This codes for CASKGGGTGGEKLFF.